One sample yielded the 6 T cell receptor beta chains listed below, sequenced in a study of a mutant IDH1 vaccine in newly diagnosed glioma. Profiled with immunoSEQ multiplex PCR; TCRdb holds only in-frame clones, not every one. The table shows 45,000 to 65,000 clones, with 80% to 90% occurring only once. Indicated time point: baseline, week 1 (first vaccination visit). Stated treatment: pre-vaccination baseline after standard-of-care therapy. Source: PBMCs, taken from a glioma patient treated with radiotherapy, temozolomide or both. The receptors were sampled from a man aged 18 to 35 with glioma.

This clone was found once. J is TRBJ1-1 and V is TRBV27; TRBD1 matches 8 bases. The CDR3 consists of 14 residues. V was clipped by 4 bases and J by 4 bases; unmatched bases: 5. Germline values: CDR1 MNHEY, CDR2 SMNVEV (reference sequence). The CDR3 region is CASSSWTGSTEAFF. CDR3 nucleotides: TGTGCCAGCAGTTCATGGACAGGGAGCACTGAAGCTTTCTTT.

The rearrangement uses TRBV7-9 and TRBJ2-7; D not certain. The ends were cut back, 5 bases at V and 0 bases at J, with 17 bases in the middle. The CDR3 consists of 16 residues. CDR1 is SEHNR and CDR2 is FQNEAQ in the germline V gene (reference sequence). DNA for the CDR3: TGTGCCAGCAGCCCCCGCGTGGCGGCCAGCTCCTACGAGCAGTACTTC. As protein: CASSPRVAASSYEQYF.

The chain has TRBV5-4 and TRBJ2-7; D is uncertain. The CDR3 totals 13 residues. The V gene's germline CDR1 is SGHNT and CDR2 YYREEE (reference sequence). Trimming cost V 2 bases and J 3 bases, with 9 bases left between them. CDR3 residues: CASSFLPDYEQYF. The CDR3 DNA reads as TGTGCCAGCAGCTTTTTACCAGACTACGAGCAGTACTTC.

This chain connects TRBV2 to TRBJ1-1; maybe TRBD1 (5 bases). Trimming took 8 bases from V and 1 from J, leaving 11 bases between them. Germline-derived CDR1 and CDR2 are SNHLY and FYNNEI. The CDR3 consists of 13 residues. The CDR3 nucleotides are TGTGCCAGCTCCCGCGGGGGGAACACTGAAGCTTTCTTT. Amino acids: CASSRGGNTEAFF.

The rearrangement links TRBV19 to TRBJ2-7, with TRBD1 as a possible D gene (7 bases). The length of the CDR3 is 13 residues. Germline assignment: CDR1 LNHDA and CDR2 SQIVND (reference sequence). V gave up 10 bases and J gave up 5 bases, with 18 bases separating them. The CDR3 sequence is CATTTGRYHEQYF. Here the CDR3 DNA reads TGTGCCACCACGACAGGGAGGTATCACGAGCAGTACTTC.

V is TRBV5-1 and J is TRBJ2-7, with TRBD1 matching 7 bases. This CDR3 contains 14 residues. Germline CDR1 reads SGHRS; CDR2 reads YFSETQ. After removal of 4 bases from V and 3 bases from J, the junction contained 7 bases not matched to a gene. The DNA of the CDR3 is TGCGCCAGCAGCCCTTCGACAGGGCACTACGAGCAGTACTTC. Amino acids: CASSPSTGHYEQYF.